These 14 T cell receptor beta chains were sequenced from one sample in a study of T cell changes during pregnancy in multiple sclerosis. The repertoire was sequenced with immunoSEQ multiplex PCR; TCRdb's copy has only in-frame clones and lacks some. The sample shows approximately 94,000 clones, about 92% of them seen only once. Sequences were derived from peripheral blood, sampled after pregnancy. The receptor source for this set is a female donor with multiple sclerosis, enrolled in a pregnancy study.

This clone was detected a few times. The gene calls are TRBV10-3 and TRBJ1-6; tentatively, D is TRBD1 (5 bases). V was pared by 6 bases and J by 7 bases, with 10 bases between. The length of the CDR3 is 13 residues. CDR1 is ENHRY and CDR2 is SYGVKD in the germline V gene. CDR3 nucleotides: TGTGCCATCAGGACAGCTTCAAATTCACCCCTCCACTTT. Translation: CAIRTASNSPLHF.

V gene TRBV28 combines with J gene TRBJ2-3; 9 bases map to TRBD1. Germline CDR1 is MDHEN and CDR2 is SYDVKM. The CDR3 sequence is 13 residues long. J lost 1 base, V lost 11 bases, and 4 bases had no gene match. CDR3 in amino acids: CAVRDRGTDTQYF. As DNA, the CDR3 is TGTGCCGTCCGGGACAGGGGCACAGATACGCAGTATTTT.

In its sample, this clone was seen once. The chain is built from TRBV6-1 and TRBJ2-5; D unclear. The germline V gene has CDR1 MNHNS and CDR2 SASEGT. V was cut by 4 bases and J by 2 bases, with 2 bases left in between. The CDR3 consists of 11 residues. In DNA, the CDR3 is TGTGCCAGCAGTGTACAAGAGACCCAGTACTTC. As protein: CASSVQETQYF.

The J gene is TRBJ1-5, the V gene TRBV27; 10 nucleotides align to TRBD1. Germline CDR1 and CDR2: MNHEY and SMNVEV (reference sequence). The junction had 9 bases not matched to a gene; V was cut back by 6 bases and J by 7 bases. The CDR3 spans 15 residues. CDR3 loop: CASSRTGGLGQPQHF. CDR3 DNA sequence: TGTGCCAGCAGCCGGACAGGGGGTCTTGGACAGCCCCAGCATTTT.

CDR3 sequence reads: CAAQTRQMNTEAFF. In nucleotides, the CDR3 is TGTGCCGCCCAGACGAGGCAGATGAACACTGAAGCTTTCTTT. This chain links TRBV6-8 with TRBJ1-1; D is undetermined. CDR3 length: 14 amino acids. The V gene lost 11 bases and the J gene lost 0 bases, with 16 bases spanning the gap. CDR1 and CDR2 from the germline V gene are MNHGY and SAAAGT.

V usage is TRBV19 and J usage is TRBJ2-5; 15 bases are shared with TRBD2. CDR1 is LNHDA, CDR2 SQIVND, per germline (reference sequence). Trimming at V came to 1 base and at J to 1 base, leaving 7 bases not matched to a gene. The CDR3 extends over 19 amino acids. The CDR3 sequence: CASSIVGLAGGPGQETQYF. Here the CDR3 DNA reads TGTGCCAGTAGTATAGTCGGACTAGCGGGAGGGCCGGGCCAAGAGACCCAGTACTTC.

CDR3 in DNA: TGTGCCAGCAGCTTAGCCCGGAGAGGGGAGACCCAGTACTTC. As protein: CASSLARRGETQYF. The chain recombines TRBV7-2 with TRBJ2-5, with D possibly being TRBD2 (5 bases). CDR1 is SGHTA, CDR2 FQGNSA, per germline. CDR3 size: 14 residues. V shed 0 bases and J shed 5 bases, with 10 bases lying between them.

V usage is TRBV5-8 and J usage is TRBJ2-6; D is perhaps TRBD1 (6 bases). V dropped 3 bases and J dropped 0 bases, with 16 bases sitting between them. The CDR3 has 18 residues. Germline CDR1 reads SGHTS; CDR2 reads YDEGEE. The chain's CDR3 is CASSSPPGHSSGANVLTF. CDR3 nucleotides: TGTGCCAGCAGCTCTCCCCCGGGACATTCCTCTGGGGCCAACGTCCTGACTTTC.

The chain uses TRBV2 and TRBJ1-4; 9 bases are shared with TRBD1. V shed 6 bases, J shed 7 bases, and the junction held 9 bases outside the gene matches. Germline lookup yields CDR1 SNHLY and CDR2 FYNNEI. This CDR3 has 15 residues. The CDR3 nucleotides are TGTGCCAGCAGCGAGACAGGGGGTGTAGGTGAAAAACTGTTTTTT. This gives the protein CASSETGGVGEKLFF.

V is TRBV30 and J is TRBJ1-4, with TRBD1 matching over 11 bases. V lost 1 base and J lost 6; bases outside the gene matches: 1. The CDR3 length is 14 residues. Looked up from germline, CDR1 is GTSNPN and CDR2 is SVGIG (reference sequence). The CDR3 DNA reads TGTGCCTGGAGTGGGACAGGGGGCGATGAAAAACTGTTTTTT. Amino acid sequence: CAWSGTGGDEKLFF.

The chain carries TRBV19 and TRBJ1-2; D is unresolved. CDR1 LNHDA and CDR2 SQIVND come from the germline V gene (reference sequence). This CDR3 contains 13 residues. The germline V and J ends were trimmed by 7 bases and 3 bases, with 12 bases remaining between them. CDR3 region: CASTRRQDYGYTF. The CDR3 DNA follows: TGTGCCAGTACGCGGCGGCAAGACTATGGCTACACCTTC. Together with reference TRBV19 and TRBJ1-2, the CDR3 gives the full variable domain: DGGITQSPKYLFRKEGQNVTLSCEQNLNHDAMYWYRQDPGQGLRLIYYSQIVNDFQKGDIAEGYSVSREKKESFPLTVTSAQKNPTAFYLCASTRRQDYGYTFGSGTRLTVV.

The chain has TRBV18 and TRBJ1-5, with D possibly being TRBD1 (6 bases). Germline CDR1 KGHSH, CDR2 LQKENI. The CDR3 loop spans 13 amino acids. V was trimmed by 5 bases and J by 2 bases, leaving 7 bases between them. CDR3 protein: CASSRQGNQPQHF. The CDR3 DNA is TGTGCCAGCTCAAGACAGGGCAATCAGCCCCAGCATTTT.

The chain joins TRBV4-1 to TRBJ1-5, with a possible D match to TRBD1 (6 bases). The CDR3 covers 19 residues. V was shortened by 0 bases and J by 2 bases, with 20 bases between the two germline ends. Germline V lookup: CDR1 MGHRA, CDR2 YSYEKL. The CDR3 protein is CASSQEHPRGRGRNQPQHF. The DNA for the CDR3 is TGCGCCAGCAGCCAAGAGCACCCCAGGGGAAGGGGACGCAATCAGCCCCAGCATTTT.

This chain links TRBV7-9 with TRBJ2-5, with 7 bases identical to TRBD1. J lost 0 bases, V lost 5 bases, and 9 bases had no gene match. The CDR3 loop spans 16 amino acids. Germline values: CDR1 SEHNR, CDR2 FQNEAQ (reference sequence). CDR3 sequence reads: CASSRTGTANQETQYF. The CDR3 DNA sequence: TGTGCCAGCAGCCGTACGGGGACAGCCAACCAAGAGACCCAGTACTTC.